This T cell receptor (beta chain) was found in a study of T cells in Graves' hyperthyroidism and ophthalmopathy. General observations from the study: Separating ophthalmopathy from stable hyperthyroidism was achieved by a 13 V-J model.

As for this clonotype: Its antigen is undetermined.

This CDR3 comprises 13 residues. Per the germline V gene, CDR1 is SGHDT and CDR2 is YYEEEE. Trimming took off 5 bases at V and 8 bases at J, with 16 bases between the two ends. From RNA transcripts, TCR beta CDR3 regions were amplified. Researchers ran a first-round RT-PCR on the TCR CDR3 using the HTBI primer set. MiXCR was run by TCRdb on the multiplex PCR reads, yielding one entry per CDR3 protein. The repertoire holds 400,000 to 500,000 distinct CDR3 sequences, with about 15% as singletons. The chain couples TRBV5-6 to TRBJ1-2, with D perhaps matching TRBD1 (6 bases). The TCR was taken from a man aged 18-30 years with Graves' ophthalmopathy. Sample: blood. The CDR3 spells CASSFGRGWGYTF. The CDR3 DNA is TGTGCCAGCAGTTTTGGCAGGGGTTGGGGCTACACCTTC.